What follows are 3 T cell receptor beta chains derived from one specimen sequenced in a study of blood T cells in healthy people across ages. A second roughly 6 to 11 cycle PCR used barcoded and J-beta primers. TCRdb recomputed calls from the 5' RACE reads with MiXCR, one row per CDR3 protein. The top ten clones hold 30% to 40% of a sample with about 640,000 distinct CDR3 sequences, under 70% of them seen once. Sequenced: blood. These receptors came from a man aged 55 to 70 in good health.

J is TRBJ2-1 and V is TRBV4-2, with TRBD2 matching 10 bases. This CDR3 region has 14 residues. Germline CDR1 is LGHNA and CDR2 is YNFKEQ. V lost 0 bases and J lost 14; bases outside the gene matches: 7. The CDR3 reads CASSQEVSGGLEFF. The CDR3, as DNA: TGTGCCAGCAGCCAAGAGGTTAGCGGGGGGCTCGAGTTCTTC.

The chain joins TRBV19 to TRBJ2-3, with D possibly matching TRBD2 (7 bases). The CDR3 has 14 amino acids. The ends were cut back, 3 bases at V and 4 bases at J, with 11 bases in the middle. CDR1 is LNHDA and CDR2 is SQIVND in the germline V gene (reference sequence). In nucleotides, the CDR3 is TGTGCCAGTAGTATGGGGGGGCATCCAGATACGCAGTATTTT. It encodes CASSMGGHPDTQYF.

This clonotype appeared once. This rearrangement joins TRBV12-3 or TRBV12-4 to TRBJ1-6; 10 bases map to TRBD1. The CDR3 has 14 amino acids. With V trimmed by 5 bases and J by 9 bases, 4 bases remained unmatched. The CDR3 DNA follows: TGTGCCAGCAGTCCCGGGACAGGGGTTTCACCCCTCCACTTT. Protein product: CASSPGTGVSPLHF.